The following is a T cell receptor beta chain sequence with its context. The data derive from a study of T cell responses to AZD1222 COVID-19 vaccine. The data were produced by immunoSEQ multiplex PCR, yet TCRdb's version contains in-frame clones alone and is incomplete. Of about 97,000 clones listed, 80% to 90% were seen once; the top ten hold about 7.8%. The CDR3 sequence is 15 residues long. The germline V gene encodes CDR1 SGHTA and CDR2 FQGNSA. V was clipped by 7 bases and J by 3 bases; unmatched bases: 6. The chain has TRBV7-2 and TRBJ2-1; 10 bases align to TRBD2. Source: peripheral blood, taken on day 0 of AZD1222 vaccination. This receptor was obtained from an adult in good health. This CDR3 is CASTEAGGNYNEQFF. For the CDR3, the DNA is TGTGCCAGCACCGAAGCGGGGGGGAACTACAATGAGCAGTTCTTC.